The TCR beta chain described here comes from a study of blood T cell repertoires in COVID-19. Study-level information: Samples of COVID-19 (acute and convalescent) were obtained from the United States, Italy and Spain. Sample material is recorded as cDNA or gDNA derived from T cells, B-cell-depleted T cells, or PBMCs.

Profiling relied on immunoSEQ multiplex PCR, and the TCRdb table lists in-frame clones only, not all of them. The sample has some 220,000 clones, 80% to 90% seen once. In germline, CDR1 is SNHLY, CDR2 FYNNEI. CDR3 size: 18 residues. V gave up 7 bases and J gave up 2 bases; unmatched junction bases: 16. This clonotype was obtained from a woman aged 18-35 years in a cohort exposed to, infected with or recovered from COVID-19 (not recorded which). The chain is built from TRBV2 and TRBJ2-3; 9 positions match TRBD1. The sequencing sample was made of PBMCs or T cells enriched from blood (not recorded which). CDR3 sequence: CASNTPTGGARNTDTQYF. Here the CDR3 DNA reads TGTGCCAGCAACACTCCAACAGGGGGCGCGAGGAACACAGATACGCAGTATTTT.